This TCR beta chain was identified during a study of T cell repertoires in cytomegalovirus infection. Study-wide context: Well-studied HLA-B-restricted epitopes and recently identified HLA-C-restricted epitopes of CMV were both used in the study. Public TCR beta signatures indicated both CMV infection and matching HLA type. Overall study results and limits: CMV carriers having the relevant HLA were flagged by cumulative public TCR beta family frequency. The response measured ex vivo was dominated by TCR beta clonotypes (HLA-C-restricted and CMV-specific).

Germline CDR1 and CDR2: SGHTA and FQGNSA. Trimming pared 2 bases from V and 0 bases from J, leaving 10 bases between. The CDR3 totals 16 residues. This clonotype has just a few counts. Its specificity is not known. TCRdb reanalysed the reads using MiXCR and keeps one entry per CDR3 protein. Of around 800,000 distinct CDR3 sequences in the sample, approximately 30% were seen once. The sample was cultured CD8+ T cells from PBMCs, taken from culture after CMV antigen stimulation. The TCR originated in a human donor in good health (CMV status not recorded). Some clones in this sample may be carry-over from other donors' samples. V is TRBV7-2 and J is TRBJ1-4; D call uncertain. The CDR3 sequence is CASSLIEFATNEKLFF. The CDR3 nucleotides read TGTGCCAGCAGCTTAATAGAATTTGCAACTAATGAAAAACTGTTTTTT.